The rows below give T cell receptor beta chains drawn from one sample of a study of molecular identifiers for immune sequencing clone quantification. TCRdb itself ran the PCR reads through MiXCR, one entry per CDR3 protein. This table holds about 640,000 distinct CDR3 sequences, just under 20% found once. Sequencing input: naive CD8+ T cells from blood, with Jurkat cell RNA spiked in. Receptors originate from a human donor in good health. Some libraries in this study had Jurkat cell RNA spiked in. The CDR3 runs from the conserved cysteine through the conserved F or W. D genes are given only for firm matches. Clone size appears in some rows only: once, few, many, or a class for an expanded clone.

CDR3 protein: CASSLVVAGGAGANVLAF
CDR3 DNA: .
D gene: .
V gene: TRBV11-3
J gene: TRBJ2-6
clone size: .

CDR3 protein: CASRPVKGYGYTF
CDR3 DNA: TGTGCCAGCAGACCCGTCAAAGGTTATGGCTACACCTTC
D gene: .
V gene: TRBV6-5
J gene: TRBJ1-2
clone size: .

CDR3 protein: CASRWILNTEAFF
CDR3 DNA: TGTGCCAGCAGGTGGATCTTGAACACTGAAGCTTTCTTT
D gene: .
V gene: TRBV28
J gene: TRBJ1-1
clone size: many

CDR3 protein: CASSQQGQFYEQYF
CDR3 DNA: TGCGCCAGCAGCCAACAGGGACAGTTCTACGAGCAGTACTTC
D gene: TRBD1
V gene: TRBV4-3
J gene: TRBJ2-7
clone size: few

CDR3 protein: CASSYSGTLNPYGQYF
CDR3 DNA: TGTGCCAGCAGTTACTCGGGGACACTAAACCCCTACGGGCAGTACTTC
D gene: .
V gene: TRBV6-5
J gene: TRBJ2-7
clone size: .

CDR3 protein: CASRENPGLAGGPANTGELFF
CDR3 DNA: TGTGCCAGCAGAGAGAATCCGGGACTAGCGGGGGGGCCGGCGAACACCGGGGAGCTGTTTTTT
D gene: TRBD2
V gene: TRBV12-3/TRBV12-4
J gene: TRBJ2-2
clone size: .

CDR3 protein: CASSLDRLGETQYF
CDR3 DNA: TGTGCCAGCAGTTTGGACAGGCTGGGGGAGACCCAGTACTTC
D gene: TRBD1
V gene: TRBV27
J gene: TRBJ2-5
clone size: .

CDR3 protein: CASSLQGQGTATQYF
CDR3 DNA: TGTGCCAGCAGCTTACAGGGGCAGGGCACAGCTACGCAGTATTTT
D gene: .
V gene: TRBV11-2
J gene: TRBJ2-3
clone size: .

CDR3 protein: CASRWDRGDEQFF
CDR3 DNA: TGTGCCAGCAGGTGGGACAGGGGGGACGAGCAGTTCTTC
D gene: TRBD1
V gene: TRBV6-2/TRBV6-3
J gene: TRBJ2-1
clone size: many

CDR3 protein: CASSEGPLGLPGTEAGDTQYF
CDR3 DNA: TGCGCCAGCAGTGAGGGCCCTCTGGGATTACCCGGGACCGAGGCCGGGGATACGCAGTATTTT
D gene: .
V gene: TRBV10-1
J gene: TRBJ2-3
clone size: .

CDR3 protein: CSVEGLAGVYEQYF
CDR3 DNA: TGCAGCGTTGAAGGTCTAGCGGGAGTCTACGAGCAGTACTTC
D gene: TRBD2
V gene: TRBV29-1
J gene: TRBJ2-7
clone size: few